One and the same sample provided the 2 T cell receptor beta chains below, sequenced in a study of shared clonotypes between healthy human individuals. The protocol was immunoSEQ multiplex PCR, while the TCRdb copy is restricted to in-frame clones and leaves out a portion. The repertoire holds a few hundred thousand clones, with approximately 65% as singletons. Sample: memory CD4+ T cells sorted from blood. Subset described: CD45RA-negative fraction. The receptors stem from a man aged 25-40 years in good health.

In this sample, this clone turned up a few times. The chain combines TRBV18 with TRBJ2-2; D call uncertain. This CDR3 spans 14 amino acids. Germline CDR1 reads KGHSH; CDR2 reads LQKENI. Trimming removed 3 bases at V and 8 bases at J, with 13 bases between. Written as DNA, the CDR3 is TGTGCCAGCTCACCCGATTTATCGACGGGGGAGCTGTTTTTT. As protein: CASSPDLSTGELFF.

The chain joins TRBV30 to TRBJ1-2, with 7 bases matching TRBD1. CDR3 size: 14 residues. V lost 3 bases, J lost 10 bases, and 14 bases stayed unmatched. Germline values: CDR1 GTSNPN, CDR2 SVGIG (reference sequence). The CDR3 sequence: CAWSEVRDSAAYTF. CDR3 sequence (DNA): TGTGCCTGGAGCGAAGTCCGGGACAGCGCTGCCTACACCTTC.